The T cell receptor beta chain under discussion was sequenced for a study of CD8+CD57+ T cells in acquired aplastic anemia (dated by TCRdb to 2016 to 2019). About the study as a whole: On average, sorted CD4+ and CD8+ cells yielded 3 to 4 ug of extracted DNA, with a range of about 0.19 to 30 ug. The study at large found these results: CD8+ Simpson's diversity did not differ significantly between patients and healthy controls (P=0.060). Fewer than 35 CD8+ CDR3 sequences were found to be shared between patients and controls, but these sequences appeared to be highly expressed in patients and within the immunodominant clones of the patients.

In the case of this clonotype: There is no known antigen for this receptor. No base-level quality is on record; no much larger clone is a single base apart.

Reading the germline V gene gives CDR1 SQVTM and CDR2 ANQGSEA. V lost 4 bases and J lost 3 bases; the stretch between them is 19 bases long. The cysteine opens and the phenylalanine closes a CDR3 of 15 amino acids. The kept DNA is CDR3 alone, 45 bases in frame from the first base. Genomic DNA was used as template for profiling of TCR beta VDJ combinations and CDR3 sequences. TCR repertoire sequencing was run on an Illumina HiSeq 2000. The authors processed their data as follows. TRBV/TRBJ rearrangement plots, CDR3 size and DJ length profiles, and Simpson's diversity index were used to evaluate the repertoires. Whichever DNA sequence was most abundant in the deep sequencing data was defined as the immunodominant clone. CDR3 amino acid sequences were checked for sharing across subjects and were also compared against the VDJdb database and published repertoires. TCRdb trimmed the raw reads at Q25, called clones with MiXCR and kept productive beta chains. For every CDR3 protein sequence, its rows merge into one entry that carries the most common genes and DNA. The V and J calls come from TCRdb's annotation, not from the publication. The sample profile shows 150,000 to 200,000 distinct CDR3 sequences; over 60% of them were found once. The ten top clones hold under 60% of the sample.

In this study, sorted CD4+ and CD8+ T cells from the blood of healthy subjects and of severe aplastic anemia patients had their TCR repertoires deep-sequenced. Ficoll-Paque density gradient centrifugation was used to isolate peripheral blood mononuclear cells. Before DNA was extracted, CD4+ and CD8+ T cells were sorted using either FACS or magnetic beads. This receptor chain uses TRBV29-1 and TRBJ2-7; a tentative D match to TRBD1 spans 6 bases. Sequencing input: sorted CD4+, CD8+, or CD8+CD57+ T cells (not recorded which) from PBMCs. This receptor was taken from a human donor with severe aplastic anemia or a healthy control (not recorded which). The CDR3 is CSVVRPRTESYEQYF. The DNA reads TGCAGCGTTGTACGACCGAGGACAGAGAGCTACGAGCAGTACTTC.